This T cell receptor beta chain was found in a study of chemoradiotherapy in HPV16-positive cancers. Concerning this clone: The target antigen is unknown.

TCRdb's copy holds only in-frame clones and misses some; the assay was immunoSEQ multiplex PCR. The data hold about 68,000 clones, with around nine tenths observed a single time. Study results and limitations: Candidate HPV-specific clones and E7-related TCR motifs grew in tumor during treatment.

Looked up from germline, CDR1 is SQVTM and CDR2 is ANQGSEA. CDR3 size: 11 residues. The germline V and J ends were trimmed by 1 base and 8 bases, with 9 bases remaining between them. The TCR originated in a human donor with HPV-associated anogenital cancer. This sequence joins TRBV29-1 and TRBJ2-7; D is uncertain. Sequencing used blood, obtained from a patient who underwent chemoradiotherapy. CDR3 loop: CSVEVRLQQYF. Written as DNA, the CDR3 is TGCAGCGTTGAAGTTCGATTGCAGCAGTACTTC.